This TCR beta chain was sequenced in a study of OX40 agonist ivuxolimab in advanced cancers. Using immunoSEQ multiplex PCR, the repertoire was profiled, and TCRdb retains in-frame clones only, with some absent. The sample consists of over 25,000 clones, approximately 88% of them appearing once. Germline CDR1 is SGDLS and CDR2 is YYNGEE. The CDR3 covers 16 residues. Trimming at V came to 4 bases and at J to 0 bases, leaving 9 bases not matched to a gene. V usage is TRBV9 and J usage is TRBJ1-1; TRBD1 matches at 7 bases. The TCR comes from an adult with an advanced solid tumor such as melanoma, head and neck, liver or kidney cancer. Source: CD4+ or CD8+ T cells sorted from blood, taken in a trial of the OX40 agonist ivuxolimab. Here the CDR3 reads CASSPDYRGMNTEAFF. The CDR3 nucleotides are TGTGCCAGCAGCCCAGACTACAGGGGCATGAACACTGAAGCTTTCTTT.